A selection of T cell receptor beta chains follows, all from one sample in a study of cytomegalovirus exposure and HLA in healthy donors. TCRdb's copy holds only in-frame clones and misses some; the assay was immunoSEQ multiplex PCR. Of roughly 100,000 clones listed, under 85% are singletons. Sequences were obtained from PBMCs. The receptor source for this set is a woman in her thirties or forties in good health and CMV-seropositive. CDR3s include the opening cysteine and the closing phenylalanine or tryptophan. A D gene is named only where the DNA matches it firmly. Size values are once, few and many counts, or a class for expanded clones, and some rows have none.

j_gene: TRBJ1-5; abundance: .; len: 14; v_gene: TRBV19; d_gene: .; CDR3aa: CASSKLQGIQPQHF; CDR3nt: TGTGCCAGTAGTAAACTCCAGGGAATTCAGCCCCAGCATTTT
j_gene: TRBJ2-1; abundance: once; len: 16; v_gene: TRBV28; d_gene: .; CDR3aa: CASSTILERGGNEQFF; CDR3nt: TGTGCCAGCAGTACCATACTAGAGAGGGGGGGCAATGAGCAGTTCTTC
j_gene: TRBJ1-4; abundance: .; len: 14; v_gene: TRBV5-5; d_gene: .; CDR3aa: CASSLYRNNEKLFF; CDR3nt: TGTGCCAGCAGCTTGTACAGAAATAATGAAAAACTGTTTTTT
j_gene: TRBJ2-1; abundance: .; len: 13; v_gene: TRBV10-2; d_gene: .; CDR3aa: CASSPGLNHEQFF; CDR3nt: TGCGCCAGCAGTCCAGGACTAAACCATGAGCAGTTCTTC
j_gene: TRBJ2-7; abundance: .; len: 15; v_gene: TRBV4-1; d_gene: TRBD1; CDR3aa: CASSRDRVNSYEQYF; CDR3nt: TGCGCCAGCAGCCGAGACAGGGTGAACTCCTACGAGCAGTACTTC
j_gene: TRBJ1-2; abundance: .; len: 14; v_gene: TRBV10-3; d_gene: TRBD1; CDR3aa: CAISQTGDGYGYTF; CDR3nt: TGTGCCATCAGCCAAACAGGGGACGGCTATGGCTACACCTTC
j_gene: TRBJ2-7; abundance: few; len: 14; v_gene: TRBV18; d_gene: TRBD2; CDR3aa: CASSVAGVWFEQYF; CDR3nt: TGTGCCAGCTCTGTGGCGGGGGTGTGGTTCGAGCAGTACTTC
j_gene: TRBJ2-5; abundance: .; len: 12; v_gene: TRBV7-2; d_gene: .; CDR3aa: CASSFPGETQYF; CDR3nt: TGTGCCAGCAGCTTCCCCGGGGAGACCCAGTACTTC
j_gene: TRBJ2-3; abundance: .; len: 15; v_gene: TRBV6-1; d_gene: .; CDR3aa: CASSPRQEGADTQYF; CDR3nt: TGTGCCAGCAGCCCCCGGCAAGAAGGAGCAGATACGCAGTATTTT
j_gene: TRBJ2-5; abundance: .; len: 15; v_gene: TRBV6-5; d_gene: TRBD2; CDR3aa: CASSYLTSGGATQYF; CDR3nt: TGTGCCAGCAGTTATTTGACTAGCGGGGGAGCGACCCAGTACTTC
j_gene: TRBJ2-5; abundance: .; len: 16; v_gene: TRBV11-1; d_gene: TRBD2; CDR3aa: CASSFGTNAYQETQYF; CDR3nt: TGTGCCAGCAGCTTCGGGACTAACGCGTACCAAGAGACCCAGTACTTC
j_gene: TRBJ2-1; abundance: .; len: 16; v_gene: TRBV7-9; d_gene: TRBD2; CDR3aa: CASRLLAWSSYNEQFF; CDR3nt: TGTGCCAGCAGATTACTAGCGTGGAGCTCCTACAATGAGCAGTTCTTC
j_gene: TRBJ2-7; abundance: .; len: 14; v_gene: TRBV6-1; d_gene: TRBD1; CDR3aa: CASSWGQGGTEQYF; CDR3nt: TGTGCCAGCAGTTGGGGACAGGGGGGGACCGAGCAGTACTTC
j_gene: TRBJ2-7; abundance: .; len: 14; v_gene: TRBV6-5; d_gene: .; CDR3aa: CASSIIQGTYEQYF; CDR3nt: TGTGCCAGCAGTATAATACAGGGAACCTACGAGCAGTACTTC
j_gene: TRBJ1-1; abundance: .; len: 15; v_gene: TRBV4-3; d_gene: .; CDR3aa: CASSQGGQGYTEAFF; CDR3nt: TGCGCCAGCAGCCAAGGGGGGCAGGGGTACACTGAAGCTTTCTTT
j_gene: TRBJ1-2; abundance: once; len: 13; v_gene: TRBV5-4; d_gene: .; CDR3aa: CASSLSAGQGYTF; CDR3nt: TGTGCCAGCAGCTTAAGCGCAGGACAAGGCTACACCTTC